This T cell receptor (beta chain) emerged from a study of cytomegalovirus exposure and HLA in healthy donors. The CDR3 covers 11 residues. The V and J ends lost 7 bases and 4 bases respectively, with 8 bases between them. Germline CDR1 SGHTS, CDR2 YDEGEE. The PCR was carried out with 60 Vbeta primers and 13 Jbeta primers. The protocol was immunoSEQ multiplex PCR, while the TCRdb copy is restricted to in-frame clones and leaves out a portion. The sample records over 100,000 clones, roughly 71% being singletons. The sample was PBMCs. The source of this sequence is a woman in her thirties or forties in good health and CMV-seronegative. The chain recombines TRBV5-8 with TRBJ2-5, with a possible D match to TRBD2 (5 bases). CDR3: CASLAAETQYF. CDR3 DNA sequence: TGTGCCAGCCTAGCTGCAGAGACCCAGTACTTC.